This is a list of T cell receptor beta chains from one sample in a study of cytomegalovirus exposure and HLA in healthy donors. The table came from immunoSEQ multiplex PCR; TCRdb's copy has only in-frame clones and leaves some out. The table lists about 88,000 clones, about nine tenths of them singletons. The source material was PBMCs. Source of these receptors: a young man in good health and CMV-seronegative. CDR3s include the opening cysteine and the closing phenylalanine or tryptophan. D genes are given only for firm matches. Clone size, where shown, is once, few, many, or a class for clones that have expanded.

J	D	V	size	DNA	CDR3
TRBJ2-7	TRBD1	TRBV7-9	-	TGTGCCAGCAGTACGGACAGGGTCTACGAGCAGTACTTC	CASSTDRVYEQYF
TRBJ2-2	TRBD1	TRBV28	-	TGTGCCAGCACCACAGGAGACAGGGTAACTCAGAACACCGGGGAGCTGTTTTTT	CASTTGDRVTQNTGELFF
TRBJ1-2	TRBD1	TRBV5-1	-	TGCGCCAGCAGCTCCGCGACAGGGGCCGTGGGCTACACCTTC	CASSSATGAVGYTF
TRBJ1-5	TRBD1	TRBV29-1	-	TGCAGCGCTTCGACAGGGTCTAGCAATCAGCCCCAGCATTTT	CSASTGSSNQPQHF
TRBJ2-5	TRBD2	TRBV6-5	-	TGTGCCAGCAATAAAGCGGGAGGAAAGACCCAGTACTTC	CASNKAGGKTQYF
TRBJ2-2	-	TRBV15	-	TGTGCCACCAGCAGACCTACGGTGAACACCGGGGAGCTGTTTTTT	CATSRPTVNTGELFF
TRBJ1-1	-	TRBV5-1	-	TGCGCCAGCAGCTTGGTGTCGGGGATGAACACTGAAGCTTTCTTT	CASSLVSGMNTEAFF
TRBJ1-2	TRBD1	TRBV11-1	-	TGTGCCAGCAGCCTCGACAGGGTCCAAGCGTATGGCTACACCTTC	CASSLDRVQAYGYTF
TRBJ2-1	TRBD2	TRBV27	-	TGTGCCAGCAGTCTGCAGACTAGCCATTCCTACAATGAGCAGTTCTTC	CASSLQTSHSYNEQFF
TRBJ2-1	-	TRBV4-1	-	TGCGCCAGCAGCCAAGACCCAGCGGAGAGGATACTAAGCTCCTACAATGAGCAGTTCTTC	CASSQDPAERILSSYNEQFF
TRBJ1-2	-	TRBV29-1	-	TGCAGCGTTGCACAGGGCCCTGGGAGCTACACCTTC	CSVAQGPGSYTF
TRBJ2-2	-	TRBV5-4	-	TGTGCCACCCAAAACGAAGGCCGCGGCACCGGGGAGCTGTTTTTT	CATQNEGRGTGELFF
TRBJ2-5	TRBD2	TRBV2	-	TGTGCCAGCAGTGGGGAGGGGCGTAGGACTAGCAATCGGACCCAGTACTTC	CASSGEGRRTSNRTQYF
TRBJ2-1	TRBD2	TRBV7-9	-	TGTGCCAGCAGCTTATATTGGGGGGGGGAACTACAATACGGGAATGAGCAGTTCTTC	CASSLYWGGELQYGNEQFF
TRBJ2-7	TRBD1	TRBV6-1	-	TGTGCCAGCACCCGGACAGGGGAGTACGAGCAGTACTTC	CASTRTGEYEQYF
TRBJ2-7	TRBD1	TRBV6-5	-	TGTGCCAGCAGCGACGGGACAGGGAGGGGCGAGCAGTACTTC	CASSDGTGRGEQYF
TRBJ2-1	TRBD2	TRBV27	-	TGTGCCAGCAGTTTGGGGACTAGCGGAAAGTACAATGAGCAGTTCTTC	CASSLGTSGKYNEQFF
TRBJ2-7	TRBD2	TRBV5-1	-	TGCGCCAGCAGCCCCCGTAGCGGGAGTAGATACGAGCAGTACTTC	CASSPRSGSRYEQYF
TRBJ2-1	TRBD2	TRBV7-2	once	TGTGCCAGCAGCTTGATAGCGGGAACTATGAATTACAATGAGCAGTTCTTC	CASSLIAGTMNYNEQFF
TRBJ2-1	-	TRBV28	once	TGTGCCAGCAGTTTGTACGGGGAGCAGTTCTTC	CASSLYGEQFF
TRBJ2-7	-	TRBV9	-	TGTGCCAGCAGCGTAGCGGGAATCTCCTACGAGCAGTACTTC	CASSVAGISYEQYF
TRBJ2-5	-	TRBV28	-	TGTGCCAGCGGCCTCCAAGAGACCCAGTACTTC	CASGLQETQYF
TRBJ2-7	TRBD2	TRBV7-9	once	TGTGCCAGCAGCTCCGTACTAGCGACAGCCTACGAGCAGTACTTC	CASSSVLATAYEQYF
TRBJ2-3	-	TRBV5-6	-	TGTGCCAGCGGTAACGGGTGGGGCACAGATACGCAGTATTTT	CASGNGWGTDTQYF
TRBJ2-2	-	TRBV19	-	TGTGCCAGTAACCTGGGGCCCGGGGAGCTGTTTTTT	CASNLGPGELFF
TRBJ2-1	TRBD2	TRBV5-1	-	TGCGCCAGCAGCTTGGCCCTACTAGCGGGAACCAATGAGCAGTTCTTC	CASSLALLAGTNEQFF
TRBJ2-2	TRBD2	TRBV7-9	-	TGTGCCAGCAGCACAAGCGGGAAGACCGGGGAGCTGTTTTTT	CASSTSGKTGELFF
TRBJ2-2	-	TRBV30	-	TGTGCCTGGAGTCCGGGGGGACAGGTTCCCGGGGAGCTGTTTTTT	CAWSPGGQVPGELFF
TRBJ2-3	TRBD2	TRBV10-3	-	TGTGCCATCATGGAGCGGGAGGGCACAGATACGCAGTATTTT	CAIMEREGTDTQYF
TRBJ2-5	TRBD2	TRBV18	-	TGTGCCAGCTCACAGACTAGCGGATCGTACCAAGAGACCCAGTACTTC	CASSQTSGSYQETQYF
TRBJ2-1	TRBD2	TRBV9	-	TGTGCCATCGCGAGGACGGGGGGGCAGTTCTTC	CAIARTGGQFF
TRBJ2-1	-	TRBV5-4	few	TGTGCCAGCACCCGGGACATCCGCCACAATGAGCAGTTCTTC	CASTRDIRHNEQFF
TRBJ2-2	TRBD1	TRBV25-1	-	TGTGCCAGCTCGGACAGGGCCGGGGAGCTGTTTTTT	CASSDRAGELFF
TRBJ1-2	-	TRBV5-1	once	TGCGCCAGCAGCTTGGTGGTCGTAGGGGATGGCTACACCTTC	CASSLVVVGDGYTF
TRBJ2-2	-	TRBV4-3	-	TGCGCCAGCAGCCGGTCACTCAACACCGGGGAGCTGTTTTTT	CASSRSLNTGELFF
TRBJ2-4	TRBD1	TRBV28	-	TGTGCCAGCAGTCCGACAGGGGGAGCAAACATTCAGTACTTC	CASSPTGGANIQYF
TRBJ2-7	-	TRBV27	-	TGTGCCAGCAGTTTTGCTCAGGGAAAATACGAGCAGTACTTC	CASSFAQGKYEQYF
TRBJ2-7	-	TRBV19	-	TGTGCCAGTAGTATTCCCAGTAGGGGTGGCTACGAGCAGTACTTC	CASSIPSRGGYEQYF
TRBJ1-5	TRBD1	TRBV14	-	TGTGCCAGCAGCCAGGCCACAGGGGGCGAGCCCCTTCAGCAGCCCCAGCATTTT	CASSQATGGEPLQQPQHF
TRBJ1-2	-	TRBV19	-	TGTGCCAGTAGGGGGCTTCCCTATGGCTACACCTTC	CASRGLPYGYTF
TRBJ1-2	-	TRBV28	-	TGTGCCAGCAGTCGATGGTCCCCCAGTGATGGCTACACCTTC	CASSRWSPSDGYTF